The rows below give T cell receptor beta chains drawn from one sample of a study of long-term antiretroviral therapy in people with HIV. Profiled with immunoSEQ multiplex PCR; TCRdb holds only in-frame clones, not every one. The table lists approximately 22,000 clones, approximately 86% of them singletons. The sample was unsorted PBMCs, taken 1.3 years after starting antiretroviral therapy. Receptor source: a man in his 60s with HIV. Both conserved end residues are part of each CDR3. D genes are given only for firm matches. Clone size is not always given. Where it is, it says once, few, many or a class for expanded clones.

NA,TRBJ1-2,NA,TRBV20-1,CSGRVDYGYTF,TGCAGCGGACGTGTGGACTATGGCTACACCTTC
NA,TRBJ1-1,TRBD1,TRBV5-1,CASSPEPPGQGGTEAFF,TGCGCCAGCAGCCCAGAACCCCCGGGACAGGGTGGCACTGAAGCTTTCTTT
NA,TRBJ1-6,NA,TRBV5-1,CASKGTGGSWNSPLHF,TGCGCCAGCAAGGGTACCGGGGGAAGTTGGAATTCACCCCTCCACTTT
NA,TRBJ2-7,TRBD1,TRBV6-1,CASSRSTGFEQYF,TGTGCCAGCAGCCGCTCGACAGGGTTCGAGCAGTACTTC
few,TRBJ2-5,TRBD1,TRBV11-2,CASSASGTGEETQYF,TGTGCCAGCAGCGCATCCGGGACAGGGGAAGAGACCCAGTACTTC
NA,TRBJ2-5,NA,TRBV18,CASSGDGETQYF,TGTGCCAGCTCCGGGGATGGAGAGACCCAGTACTTC
NA,TRBJ2-7,TRBD1,TRBV5-1,CASSGLTGGGEQYF,TGCGCCAGCAGCGGACTGACAGGGGGCGGCGAGCAGTACTTC
NA,TRBJ2-7,NA,TRBV6-6,CASSHLRALSYEQYF,TGTGCCAGCAGCCACCTTAGGGCCCTATCCTACGAGCAGTACTTC
NA,TRBJ2-5,NA,TRBV5-5,CASSPRPQETQYF,TGTGCCAGCAGCCCGCGGCCCCAAGAGACCCAGTACTTC
NA,TRBJ1-2,TRBD1,TRBV5-4,CASSLNRGLSYGYTF,TGTGCCAGCAGCTTGAACAGGGGGCTGAGCTATGGCTACACCTTC
NA,TRBJ2-7,NA,TRBV29-1,CSVEGGSALEQYF,TGCAGCGTTGAAGGCGGATCGGCTCTCGAGCAGTACTTC
NA,TRBJ1-6,NA,TRBV5-4,CASSFAGATLYNSPLHF,TGTGCCAGCAGCTTTGCAGGGGCCACTTTATATAATTCACCCCTCCACTTT
NA,TRBJ2-5,NA,TRBV7-9,CASSLRPGGTGETQYF,TGTGCCAGCAGCTTAAGGCCGGGGGGCACTGGTGAGACCCAGTACTTC
NA,TRBJ2-7,NA,TRBV7-9,CASSLTGIYEQYF,TGTGCCAGCAGCCTGACAGGAATATACGAGCAGTACTTC
NA,TRBJ1-2,NA,TRBV11-2,CASSSRVVDYGYTF,TGTGCCAGCAGCTCCAGGGTAGTGGACTATGGCTACACCTTC
NA,TRBJ2-6,NA,TRBV18,CASSPTKGLGSSGANVLTF,TGTGCCAGCTCACCAACAAAAGGGCTTGGATCCTCTGGGGCCAACGTCCTGACTTTC
NA,TRBJ1-4,NA,TRBV18,CASSSITATNEKLFF,TGTGCCAGCTCATCTATCACCGCAACTAATGAAAAACTGTTTTTT
NA,TRBJ2-2,NA,TRBV5-1,CASSGMDLGELFF,TGCGCCAGCAGCGGAATGGATTTGGGGGAGCTGTTTTTT
NA,TRBJ2-3,TRBD2,TRBV10-2,CASSEPAGGGADTQYF,TGCGCCAGCAGTGAGCCAGCGGGAGGGGGGGCGGATACGCAGTATTTT
NA,TRBJ1-1,NA,TRBV10-1,CASSRPGSTEAFF,TGCGCCAGCAGTCGCCCGGGTAGCACTGAAGCTTTCTTT
NA,TRBJ1-5,TRBD1,TRBV27,CASSPSLQGARQPQHF,TGTGCCAGCAGCCCCTCCCTACAGGGGGCACGGCAGCCCCAGCATTTT
NA,TRBJ1-5,NA,TRBV5-1,CASSLDGINQPQHF,TGCGCCAGCAGCTTGGATGGTATCAATCAGCCCCAGCATTTT
NA,TRBJ2-4,NA,TRBV5-6,CASSWGNIQYF,TGTGCCAGCAGTTGGGGAAACATTCAGTACTTC
NA,TRBJ2-6,NA,TRBV19,CASSVATSGANVLTF,TGTGCCAGTAGTGTAGCCACCTCTGGGGCCAACGTCCTGACTTTC
NA,TRBJ2-1,NA,TRBV19,CASSLTGSYNEQFF,TGTGCCAGTAGCCTCACGGGCTCCTACAATGAGCAGTTCTTC
NA,TRBJ2-7,NA,TRBV5-1,CASSFPPGDGSYEQYF,TGCGCCAGCAGCTTTCCGCCAGGGGATGGGTCCTACGAGCAGTACTTC
NA,TRBJ2-5,TRBD2,TRBV9,CASSVALAGGPSEETQYF,TGTGCCAGCAGCGTAGCACTAGCGGGAGGGCCGTCGGAAGAGACCCAGTACTTC
NA,TRBJ1-2,NA,TRBV5-1,CASSLAPPNSGANGYTF,TGCGCCAGCAGCTTGGCCCCTCCGAATTCAGGAGCTAATGGCTACACCTTC
NA,TRBJ2-1,TRBD2,TRBV4-1,CASSQDGSGSPLDEQFF,TGCGCCAGCAGCCAAGATGGGAGCGGGAGCCCTCTGGATGAGCAGTTCTTC
NA,TRBJ1-5,NA,TRBV7-7,CASSPSGIPTGGNQPQHF,TGTGCTAGCAGCCCTTCTGGGATCCCAACCGGGGGCAATCAGCCCCAGCATTTT
NA,TRBJ2-3,TRBD2,TRBV7-3,CASSPGLAGATDTQYF,TGTGCCAGCAGCCCGGGACTAGCGGGAGCGACAGATACGCAGTATTTT
NA,TRBJ2-2,NA,TRBV27,CASSLTGRNGELFF,TGTGCCAGCAGTTTAACCGGCAGAAACGGGGAGCTGTTTTTT
NA,TRBJ2-7,NA,TRBV5-6,CASSLDRGEQYF,TGTGCCAGCAGCCTCGACAGAGGGGAGCAGTACTTC
NA,TRBJ2-2,NA,TRBV5-1,CASRSSGELFF,TGCGCCAGCAGATCTAGCGGGGAGCTGTTTTTT
NA,TRBJ2-5,NA,TRBV18,CASSPGHGGQETQYF,TGTGCCAGCTCACCAGGCCATGGAGGTCAAGAGACCCAGTACTTC
NA,TRBJ2-4,TRBD2,TRBV19,CASRGGPLAKNIQYF,TGTGCCAGTAGGGGAGGGCCCCTAGCCAAAAACATTCAGTACTTC
once,TRBJ2-7,TRBD2,TRBV5-1,CASSPDSGTSGTYEQYF,TGCGCCAGCAGCCCCGACTCCGGGACTAGCGGAACCTACGAGCAGTACTTC
NA,TRBJ2-1,TRBD2,TRBV12-5,CASGLGLAGVSYNEQFF,TGTGCTAGTGGCTTGGGACTAGCGGGAGTTTCCTACAATGAGCAGTTCTTC
NA,TRBJ1-2,TRBD1,TRBV7-9,CASSQGGDGQGIDGYTF,TGTGCCAGCAGCCAGGGTGGGGACGGACAGGGTATCGATGGCTACACCTTC
NA,TRBJ2-7,NA,TRBV7-3,CASSMAGRNYEQYF,TGTGCCAGCAGCATGGCGGGGAGAAACTACGAGCAGTACTTC
NA,TRBJ2-7,TRBD2,TRBV4-1,CASSPTSSGLYEQYF,TGCGCCAGCAGCCCTACCTCTAGCGGGCTATACGAGCAGTACTTC